These 18 T cell receptor beta chains were all obtained from the same sample, sequenced in a study of T cell responses to AZD1222 COVID-19 vaccine. TCRdb's copy holds only in-frame clones and misses some; the assay was immunoSEQ multiplex PCR. The table records over 150,000 clones, more than 75% of them present only once. The sequenced sample was peripheral blood, obtained 28 days after the second AZD1222 dose. These receptors were obtained from an adult who received the AZD1222 COVID-19 vaccine.

The V call is TRBV5-1, the J call TRBJ1-3; D ambiguous. The CDR3 has 12 residues. Germline CDR1 reads SGHRS; CDR2 reads YFSETQ. V lost 1 base and J 4 bases, leaving 3 bases between the germline ends. The CDR3 sequence is CASSLQGNTIYF. In DNA form, the CDR3 reads TGCGCCAGCAGCTTGCAGGGAAACACCATATATTTT.

The rearrangement links TRBV19 to TRBJ1-1, with D perhaps matching TRBD1 (5 bases). Trimming pared 3 bases from V and 3 bases from J, leaving 11 bases between. This CDR3 has 14 residues. CDR1 and CDR2 from the germline V gene are LNHDA and SQIVND (reference sequence). CDR3 bases: TGTGCCAGTAGTATGAGGGGCTGGGACACTGAAGCTTTCTTT. Protein: CASSMRGWDTEAFF.

The rearrangement uses TRBV6-5 and TRBJ1-1, with D possibly TRBD1 on 5 matching bases. CDR3 length: 14 residues. V lost 5 bases and J 3 bases, leaving 13 bases between the germline ends. Germline CDR1 and CDR2: MNHEY and SVGAGI. DNA for the CDR3: TGTGCCAGCAGTAAGACCCGGGGGGACACTGAAGCTTTCTTT. Translating it yields CASSKTRGDTEAFF.

The rearrangement links TRBV7-2 to TRBJ2-3; 10 bases map to TRBD2. The CDR3 spans 14 residues. The germline V gene has CDR1 SGHTA and CDR2 FQGNSA. With V trimmed by 4 bases and J by 4 bases, 2 bases remained unmatched. The CDR3 sequence is CASSWGTSADTQYF. The CDR3, as DNA: TGTGCCAGCAGCTGGGGGACTAGCGCAGATACGCAGTATTTT.

The rearrangement links TRBV11-3 to TRBJ2-2; D may correspond to TRBD1 or TRBD2 (6 bases each). The V end lost 5 bases, the J end lost 0 bases, and 16 bases lay between the germline ends. CDR1 and CDR2 (germline): SGHNT, YENEEA. The CDR3 length is 17 residues. In DNA form, the CDR3 reads TGTGCCAGCAGCCCTTCCCCCGGGGGCCCGAACACCGGGGAGCTGTTTTTT. This translates into CASSPSPGGPNTGELFF.

This clone was seen a handful of times. The V and J genes are TRBV30 and TRBJ1-2; 9 nucleotides match TRBD1. Germline V gives CDR1 GTSNPN, CDR2 SVGIG (reference sequence). The CDR3 has 15 amino acids. Trimming cost V 3 bases and J 8 bases; bases outside gene matches: 13. Here the CDR3 reads CAWRVKQQGAGGYTF. The CDR3 nucleotides are TGTGCCTGGAGGGTTAAGCAACAGGGGGCTGGGGGCTACACCTTC.

V gene TRBV29-1 combines with J gene TRBJ2-1; TRBD1 might be the D (5 bases). The CDR3 covers 13 residues. V was cut by 7 bases and J by 4 bases, with 14 bases left in between. CDR1 is SQVTM, CDR2 ANQGSEA, per germline. The CDR3 DNA reads TGCAGCGGGACCCTTGGGGCATACAATGAGCAGTTCTTC. Protein sequence: CSGTLGAYNEQFF.

The chain links TRBV6-2 or TRBV6-3 to TRBJ1-1; the D gene is possibly TRBD1 (6 bases). Trimming took off 5 bases at V and 1 base at J, with 14 bases between the two ends. CDR3 size: 15 residues. Germline V gene data show CDR1 as MNHEY and CDR2 as SVGEGT. CDR3 nucleotide sequence: TGTGCCAGCAGTCCCCTGACAGGAGAGAACACTGAAGCTTTCTTT. Its protein is CASSPLTGENTEAFF.

The chain employs TRBV25-1 and TRBJ1-2, with D possibly being TRBD1 (6 bases). This CDR3 is 13 amino acids long. V gave up 7 bases and J gave up 8 bases, with 17 bases separating them. Per germline, CDR1 MGHDK and CDR2 SYGVNS. The CDR3: CASKRSGVIGYTF. The CDR3 coding sequence is TGTGCCAGCAAACGGTCAGGGGTGATCGGCTACACCTTC.

This sequence joins TRBV2 and TRBJ1-1; no definite D call. CDR3 length: 12 amino acids. V lost 8 bases, J lost 10 bases, and 17 bases lay in between. The germline V gene has CDR1 SNHLY and CDR2 FYNNEI. CDR3 region: CASRPGYARAFF. CDR3 bases: TGTGCCAGCCGTCCGGGGTATGCTAGAGCTTTCTTT.

This chain joins TRBV6-6 and TRBJ1-2; 7 bases agree with TRBD1. The CDR3 loop spans 15 amino acids. Germline V CDR1 and CDR2: MNHNY, SVGAGI (reference sequence). The V segment lost 2 bases and the J segment 3 bases; nucleotides outside the gene matches: 6. The CDR3 reads CASSYTGVEDYGYTF. The CDR3 DNA follows: TGTGCCAGCAGTTACACAGGGGTGGAAGACTATGGCTACACCTTC.

This clone was counted a single time. This chain connects TRBV6-6 to TRBJ2-7; D may be TRBD1 (5 bases). CDR1 MNHNY and CDR2 SVGAGI come from the germline V gene (reference sequence). The V gene lost 11 bases and the J gene lost 3 bases, with 17 bases spanning the gap. The CDR3 loop spans 13 amino acids. DNA for the CDR3: TGTGCCTCGCAAAGGGGCGGTATCTACGAGCAGTACTTC. This encodes CASQRGGIYEQYF.

The chain is built from TRBV2 and TRBJ2-3; tentative D call: TRBD1 (6 bases). Trimming took off 4 bases at V and 2 bases at J, with 10 bases between the two ends. CDR1 and CDR2 from the germline V gene are SNHLY and FYNNEI. This CDR3 is built from 14 residues. CDR3 in amino acids: CASSGQGITDTQYF. As DNA, the CDR3 is TGTGCCAGCAGTGGTCAGGGGATCACAGATACGCAGTATTTT. The full variable domain, in which reference TRBV2 and TRBJ2-3 provide the parts outside the CDR3, is EPEVTQTPSHQVTQMGQEVILRCVPISNHLYFYWYRQILGQKVEFLVSFYNNEISEKSEIFDDQFSVERPDGSNFTLKIRSTKLEDSAMYFCASSGQGITDTQYFGPGTRLTVL.

The V gene is TRBV5-1, the J gene TRBJ2-2; D unresolved. The CDR3 spans 16 residues. Germline loops: CDR1 SGHRS, CDR2 YFSETQ. Trimming left V 0 bases short and J 0 bases short, with 9 bases between. This chain's CDR3 is CASSLAGYANTGELFF. The CDR3, as DNA: TGCGCCAGCAGCTTGGCCGGTTACGCGAACACCGGGGAGCTGTTTTTT.

The J gene is TRBJ2-3, the V gene TRBV5-4; 8 positions agree with TRBD1. The CDR3 covers 17 residues. Germline values: CDR1 SGHNT, CDR2 YYREEE (reference sequence). V trimming: 3 bases; J trimming: 3 bases; junction bases outside the gene matches: 12. CDR3 DNA: TGTGCCAGCAGCTGGGAGCAGGGGGCAGGGGCAACAGATACGCAGTATTTT. It is translated as CASSWEQGAGATDTQYF.

The J gene is TRBJ1-2, the V gene TRBV5-4; D is possibly TRBD1 (6 bases). From germline, CDR1 is SGHNT and CDR2 YYREEE (reference sequence). There are 14 residues in the CDR3. V was trimmed by 2 bases and J by 7 bases, leaving 15 bases between them. The CDR3 is CASSFRGASIGYTF. The CDR3 DNA follows: TGTGCCAGCAGCTTTCGGGGGGCGTCGATTGGCTACACCTTC.

The chain has TRBV5-1 and TRBJ2-7; perhaps D is TRBD1 or TRBD2 (5 bases each). The CDR3 runs 14 residues. Trimming cost V 4 bases and J 0 bases, with 11 bases left between them. From germline, CDR1 is SGHRS and CDR2 YFSETQ. CDR3 nucleotide sequence: TGCGCCAGCAGCCCAAGGGACGGCTCCTACGAGCAGTACTTC. It is translated as CASSPRDGSYEQYF. The full variable domain, its missing parts supplied by reference TRBV5-1 and TRBJ2-7, is KAGVTQTPRYLIKTRGQQVTLSCSPISGHRSVSWYQQTPGQGLQFLFEYFSETQRNKGNFPGRFSGRQFSNSRSEMNVSTLELGDSALYLCASSPRDGSYEQYFGPGTRLTVT.

The chain uses TRBV11-2 and TRBJ2-5; 10 nucleotides line up with TRBD2. Germline trimming cut 0 bases from V and 4 bases from J; bases unmatched to any gene: 5. The CDR3 runs 16 residues. Germline CDR1 is SGHAT and CDR2 is FQNNGV. The CDR3 region has the DNA TGTGCCAGCAGCTTAGAAAGCGGGGGGGCCCGAGAGACCCAGTACTTC. Its translation: CASSLESGGARETQYF. Looking up the rest from reference TRBV11-2 and TRBJ2-5 gives the full variable domain: EAGVAQSPRYKIIEKRQSVAFWCNPISGHATLYWYQQILGQGPKLLIQFQNNGVVDDSQLPKDRFSAERLKGVDSTLKIQPAKLEDSAVYLCASSLESGGARETQYFGPGTRLLVL.